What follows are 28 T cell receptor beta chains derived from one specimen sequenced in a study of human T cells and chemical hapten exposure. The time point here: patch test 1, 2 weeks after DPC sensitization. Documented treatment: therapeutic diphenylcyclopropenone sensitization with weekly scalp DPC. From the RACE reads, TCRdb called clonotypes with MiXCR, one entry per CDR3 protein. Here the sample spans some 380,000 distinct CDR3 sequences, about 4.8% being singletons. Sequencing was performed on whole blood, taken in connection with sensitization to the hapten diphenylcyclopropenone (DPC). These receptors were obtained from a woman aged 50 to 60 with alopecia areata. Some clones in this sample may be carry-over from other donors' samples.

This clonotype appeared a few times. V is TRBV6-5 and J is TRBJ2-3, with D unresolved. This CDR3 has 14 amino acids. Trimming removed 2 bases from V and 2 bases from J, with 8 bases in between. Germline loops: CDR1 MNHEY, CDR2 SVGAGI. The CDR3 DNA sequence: TGTGCCAGCAGTTACAGCGCCTACACAGATACGCAGTATTTT. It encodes CASSYSAYTDTQYF.

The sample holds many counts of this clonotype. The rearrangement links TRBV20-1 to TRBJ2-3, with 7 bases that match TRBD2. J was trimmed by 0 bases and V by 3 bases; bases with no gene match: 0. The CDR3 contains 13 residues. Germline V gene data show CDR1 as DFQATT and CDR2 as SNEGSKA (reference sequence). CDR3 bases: TGCAGTGCTAGGCGGGGGAGCACAGATACGCAGTATTTT. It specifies CSARRGSTDTQYF.

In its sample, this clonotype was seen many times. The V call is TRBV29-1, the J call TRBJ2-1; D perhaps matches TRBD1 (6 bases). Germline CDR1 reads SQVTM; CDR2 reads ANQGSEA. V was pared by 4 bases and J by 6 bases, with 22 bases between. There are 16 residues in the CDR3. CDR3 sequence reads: CSVAGHPTQGGNEQFF. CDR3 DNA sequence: TGCAGCGTTGCAGGCCATCCTACCCAAGGGGGCAATGAGCAGTTCTTC.

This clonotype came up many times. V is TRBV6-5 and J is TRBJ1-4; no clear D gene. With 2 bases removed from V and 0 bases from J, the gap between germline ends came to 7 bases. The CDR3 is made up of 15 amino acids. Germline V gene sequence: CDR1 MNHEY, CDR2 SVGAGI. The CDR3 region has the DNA TGTGCCAGCAGTTACAGGCGTGCAACTAATGAAAAACTGTTTTTT. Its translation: CASSYRRATNEKLFF.

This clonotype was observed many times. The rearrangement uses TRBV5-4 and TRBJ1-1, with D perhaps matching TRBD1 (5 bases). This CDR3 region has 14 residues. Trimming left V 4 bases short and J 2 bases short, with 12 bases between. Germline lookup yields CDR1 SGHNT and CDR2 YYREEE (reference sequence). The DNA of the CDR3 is TGTGCCAGCAGCAGGACCGGGGCCAACACTGAAGCTTTCTTT. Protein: CASSRTGANTEAFF.

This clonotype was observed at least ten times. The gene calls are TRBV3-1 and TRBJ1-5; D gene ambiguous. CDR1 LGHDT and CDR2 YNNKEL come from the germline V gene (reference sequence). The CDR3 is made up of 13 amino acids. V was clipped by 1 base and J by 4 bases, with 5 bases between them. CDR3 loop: CASSQGRNQPQHF. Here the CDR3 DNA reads TGTGCCAGCAGCCAAGGACGAAATCAGCCCCAGCATTTT.

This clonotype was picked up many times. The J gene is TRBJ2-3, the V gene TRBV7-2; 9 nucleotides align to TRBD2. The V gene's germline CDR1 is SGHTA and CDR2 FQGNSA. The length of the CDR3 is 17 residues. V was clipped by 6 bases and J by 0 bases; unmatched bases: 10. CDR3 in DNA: TGTGCCAGCAGACGGAGAGAGACTAGCGGTAGCACAGATACGCAGTATTTT. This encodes CASRRRETSGSTDTQYF.

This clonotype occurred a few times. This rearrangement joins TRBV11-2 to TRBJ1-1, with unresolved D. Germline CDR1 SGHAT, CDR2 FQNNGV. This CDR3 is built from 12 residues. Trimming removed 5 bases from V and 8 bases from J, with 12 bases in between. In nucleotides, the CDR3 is TGTGCCAGCAGCCCGCGACGAGAAGAAGCTTTCTTT. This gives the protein CASSPRREEAFF.

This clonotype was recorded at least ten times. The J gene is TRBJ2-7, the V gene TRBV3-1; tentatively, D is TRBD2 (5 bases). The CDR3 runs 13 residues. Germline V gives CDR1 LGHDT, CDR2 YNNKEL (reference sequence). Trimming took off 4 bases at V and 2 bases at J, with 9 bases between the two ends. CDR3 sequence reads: CASSLGDPYEQYF. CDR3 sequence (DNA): TGTGCCAGCAGCCTGGGAGACCCCTACGAGCAGTACTTC.

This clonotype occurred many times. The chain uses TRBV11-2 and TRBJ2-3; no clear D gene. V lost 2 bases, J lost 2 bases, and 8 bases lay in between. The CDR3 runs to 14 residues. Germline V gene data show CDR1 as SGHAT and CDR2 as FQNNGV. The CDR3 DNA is TGTGCCAGCAGCTTACGTCCGGTCACAGATACGCAGTATTTT. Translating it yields CASSLRPVTDTQYF.

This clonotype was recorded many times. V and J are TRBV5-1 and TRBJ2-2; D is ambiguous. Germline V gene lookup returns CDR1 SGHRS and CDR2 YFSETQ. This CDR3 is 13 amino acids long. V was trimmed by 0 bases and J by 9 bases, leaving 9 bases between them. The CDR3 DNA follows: TGCGCCAGCAGCTTGGACCCGGCGCGGGAGCTGTTTTTT. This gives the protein CASSLDPARELFF. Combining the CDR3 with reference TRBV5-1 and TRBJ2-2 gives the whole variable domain KAGVTQTPRYLIKTRGQQVTLSCSPISGHRSVSWYQQTPGQGLQFLFEYFSETQRNKGNFPGRFSGRQFSNSRSEMNVSTLELGDSALYLCASSLDPARELFFGEGSRLTVL.

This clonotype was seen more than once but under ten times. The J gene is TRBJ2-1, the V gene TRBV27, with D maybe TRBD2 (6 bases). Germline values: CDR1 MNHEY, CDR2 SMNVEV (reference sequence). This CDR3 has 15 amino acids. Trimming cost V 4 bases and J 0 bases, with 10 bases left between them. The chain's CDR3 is CASSWSGDSYNEQFF. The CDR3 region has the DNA TGTGCCAGCAGTTGGTCGGGAGACTCCTACAATGAGCAGTTCTTC.

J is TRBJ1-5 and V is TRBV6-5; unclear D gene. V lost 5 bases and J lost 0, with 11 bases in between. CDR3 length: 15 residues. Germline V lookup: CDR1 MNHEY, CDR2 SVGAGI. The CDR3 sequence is CASSNVKYSNQPQHF. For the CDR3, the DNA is TGTGCCAGCAGTAACGTGAAGTATAGCAATCAGCCCCAGCATTTT.

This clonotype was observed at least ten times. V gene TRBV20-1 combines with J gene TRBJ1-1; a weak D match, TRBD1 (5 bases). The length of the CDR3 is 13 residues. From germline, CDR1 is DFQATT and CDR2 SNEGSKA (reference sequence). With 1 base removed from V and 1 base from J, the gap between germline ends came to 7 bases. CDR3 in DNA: TGCAGTGCTAGAGGCACAGGGAACACTGAAGCTTTCTTT. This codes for CSARGTGNTEAFF.

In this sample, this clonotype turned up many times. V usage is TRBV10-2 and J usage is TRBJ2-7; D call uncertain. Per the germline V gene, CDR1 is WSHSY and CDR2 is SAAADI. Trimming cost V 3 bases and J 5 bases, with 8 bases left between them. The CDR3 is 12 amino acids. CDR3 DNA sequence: TGCGCCAGCAGTGAAGTTCCTCACGAGCAGTACTTC. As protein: CASSEVPHEQYF.

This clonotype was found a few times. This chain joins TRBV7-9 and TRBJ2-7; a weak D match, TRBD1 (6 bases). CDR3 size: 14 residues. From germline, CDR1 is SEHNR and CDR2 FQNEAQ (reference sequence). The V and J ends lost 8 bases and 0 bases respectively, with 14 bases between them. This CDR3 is CASGGQLHSYEQYF. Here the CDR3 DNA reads TGTGCCAGCGGCGGACAGTTACACTCCTACGAGCAGTACTTC.

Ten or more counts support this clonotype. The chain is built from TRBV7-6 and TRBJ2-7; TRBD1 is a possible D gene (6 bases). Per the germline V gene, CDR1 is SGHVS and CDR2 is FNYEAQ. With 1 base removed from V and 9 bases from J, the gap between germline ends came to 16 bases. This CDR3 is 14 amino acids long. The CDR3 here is CASSLDRESSGQYF. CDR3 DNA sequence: TGTGCCAGCAGCTTAGACAGGGAGTCGAGTGGGCAGTACTTC.

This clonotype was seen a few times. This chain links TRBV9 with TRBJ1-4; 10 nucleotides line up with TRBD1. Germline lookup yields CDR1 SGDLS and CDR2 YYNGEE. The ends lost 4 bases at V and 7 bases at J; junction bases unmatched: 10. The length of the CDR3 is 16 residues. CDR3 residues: CASSTGQGIFGEKLFF. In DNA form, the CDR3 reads TGTGCCAGCAGCACGGGACAGGGGATATTTGGTGAAAAACTGTTTTTT. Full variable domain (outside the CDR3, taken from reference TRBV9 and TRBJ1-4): DSGVTQTPKHLITATGQRVTLRCSPRSGDLSVYWYQQSLDQGLQFLIQYYNGEERAKGNILERFSAQQFPDLHSELNLSSLELGDSALYFCASSTGQGIFGEKLFFGSGTQLSVL.

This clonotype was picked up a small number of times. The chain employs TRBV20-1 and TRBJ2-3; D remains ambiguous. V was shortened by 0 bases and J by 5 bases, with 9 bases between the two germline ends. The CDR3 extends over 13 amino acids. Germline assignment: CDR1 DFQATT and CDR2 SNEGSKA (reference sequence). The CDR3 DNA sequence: TGCAGTGCTAGAGATGGACCCGGAGATACGCAGTATTTT. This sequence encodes CSARDGPGDTQYF.

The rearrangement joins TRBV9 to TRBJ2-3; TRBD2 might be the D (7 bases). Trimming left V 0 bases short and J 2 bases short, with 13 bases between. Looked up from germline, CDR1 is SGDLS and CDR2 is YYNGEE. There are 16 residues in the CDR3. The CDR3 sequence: CASSVARGGITDTQYF. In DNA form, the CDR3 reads TGTGCCAGCAGCGTAGCCCGCGGGGGCATCACAGATACGCAGTATTTT.

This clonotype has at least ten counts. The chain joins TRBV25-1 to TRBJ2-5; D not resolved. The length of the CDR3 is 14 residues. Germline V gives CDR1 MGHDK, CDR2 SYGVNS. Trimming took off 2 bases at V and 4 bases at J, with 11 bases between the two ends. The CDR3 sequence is CASSERAAGETQYF. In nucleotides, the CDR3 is TGTGCCAGCAGTGAACGGGCGGCTGGAGAGACCCAGTACTTC. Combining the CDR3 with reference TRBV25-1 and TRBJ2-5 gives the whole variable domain EADIYQTPRYLVIGTGKKITLECSQTMGHDKMYWYQQDPGMELHLIHYSYGVNSTEKGDLSSESTVSRIRTEHFPLTLESARPSHTSQYLCASSERAAGETQYFGPGTRLLVL.

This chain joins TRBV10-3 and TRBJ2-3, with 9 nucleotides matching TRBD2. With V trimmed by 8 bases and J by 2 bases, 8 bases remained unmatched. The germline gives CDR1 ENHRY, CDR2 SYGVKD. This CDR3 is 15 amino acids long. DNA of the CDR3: TGTGCCATCCGCGGGACTAGCAACCCCACAGATACGCAGTATTTT. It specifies CAIRGTSNPTDTQYF.

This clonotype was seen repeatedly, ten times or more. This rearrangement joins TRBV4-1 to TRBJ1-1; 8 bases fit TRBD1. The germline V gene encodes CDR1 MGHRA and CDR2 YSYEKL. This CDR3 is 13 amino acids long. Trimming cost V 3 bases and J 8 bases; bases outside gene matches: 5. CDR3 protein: CASSHTGDREAFF. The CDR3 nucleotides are TGCGCCAGCAGCCACACGGGGGACAGGGAAGCTTTCTTT.

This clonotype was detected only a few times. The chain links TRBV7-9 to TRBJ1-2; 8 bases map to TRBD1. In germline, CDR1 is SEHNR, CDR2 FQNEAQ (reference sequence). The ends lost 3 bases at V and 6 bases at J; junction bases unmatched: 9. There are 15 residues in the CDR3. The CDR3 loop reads CASSFRQGRADGYTF. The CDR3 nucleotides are TGTGCCAGCAGCTTTAGACAGGGGAGAGCGGATGGCTACACCTTC.

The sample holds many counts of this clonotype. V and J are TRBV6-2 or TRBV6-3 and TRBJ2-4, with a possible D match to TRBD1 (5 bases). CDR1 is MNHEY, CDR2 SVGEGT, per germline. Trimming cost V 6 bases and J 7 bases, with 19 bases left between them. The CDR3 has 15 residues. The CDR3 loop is CASRLQPAGRNIQYF. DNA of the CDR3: TGTGCCAGCAGGCTTCAACCCGCAGGGCGGAACATTCAGTACTTC.

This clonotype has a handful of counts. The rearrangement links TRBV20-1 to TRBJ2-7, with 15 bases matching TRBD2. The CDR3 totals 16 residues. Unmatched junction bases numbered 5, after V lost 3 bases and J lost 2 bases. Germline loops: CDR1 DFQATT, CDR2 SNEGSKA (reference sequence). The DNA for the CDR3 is TGCAGTGCTAGGTGGACTAGCGGGAGGGTTCCCTACGAGCAGTACTTC. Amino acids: CSARWTSGRVPYEQYF.

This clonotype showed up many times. In DNA form, the CDR3 reads TGTGCCAGCAGCCAAGATGTAATCGGAGAGACCCAGTACTTC. This encodes CASSQDVIGETQYF. The rearrangement uses TRBV3-1 and TRBJ2-5; D gene uncertain. V was cut by 0 bases and J by 4 bases, with 9 bases left in between. The CDR3 runs to 14 residues. Germline CDR1 is LGHDT and CDR2 is YNNKEL (reference sequence).

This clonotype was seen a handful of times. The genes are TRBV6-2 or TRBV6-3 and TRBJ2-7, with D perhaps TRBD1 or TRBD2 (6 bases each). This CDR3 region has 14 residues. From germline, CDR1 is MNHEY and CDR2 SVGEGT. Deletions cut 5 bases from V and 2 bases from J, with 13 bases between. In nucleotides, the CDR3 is TGTGCCAGCAGTGGGGGGCAGCCCCCCTACGAGCAGTACTTC. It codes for CASSGGQPPYEQYF.